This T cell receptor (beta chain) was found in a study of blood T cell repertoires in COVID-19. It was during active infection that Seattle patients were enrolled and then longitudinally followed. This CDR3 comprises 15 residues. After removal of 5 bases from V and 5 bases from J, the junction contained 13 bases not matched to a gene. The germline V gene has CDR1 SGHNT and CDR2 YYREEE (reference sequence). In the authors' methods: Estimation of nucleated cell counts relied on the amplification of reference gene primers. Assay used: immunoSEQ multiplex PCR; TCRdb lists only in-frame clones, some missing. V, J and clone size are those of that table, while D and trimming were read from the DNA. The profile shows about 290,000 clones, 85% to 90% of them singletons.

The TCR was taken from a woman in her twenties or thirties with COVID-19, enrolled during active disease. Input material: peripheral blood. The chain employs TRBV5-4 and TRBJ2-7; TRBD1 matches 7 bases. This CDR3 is CASRTGTDTWNEQYF. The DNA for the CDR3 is TGTGCCAGCAGAACCGGGACAGATACCTGGAACGAGCAGTACTTC.